Each of the 16 T cell receptor beta chains below was sequenced from the same sample in a study of long-term antiretroviral therapy in people with HIV. Researchers report immunoSEQ v3.0 was run at survey level. TCRdb keeps only in-frame clones here, not all; method: immunoSEQ multiplex PCR. In the table there are 20,000 to 25,000 clones, 84% of which are singletons. This specimen was unsorted PBMCs, taken 0.1 years before starting antiretroviral therapy. These receptors were taken from a man younger than 30 with HIV.

The chain employs TRBV4-1 and TRBJ2-1; 8 bases map to TRBD2. V shed 1 base and J 10 bases; nucleotides not matched to a gene: 12. Germline CDR1 MGHRA, CDR2 YSYEKL. CDR3 length: 16 amino acids. The DNA of the CDR3 is TGCGCCAGCAGCCAAGGCTCTCTTCAGATAGCGGGGGAGCAGTTCTTC. Protein sequence: CASSQGSLQIAGEQFF.

This clone was found a few times. This rearrangement joins TRBV5-1 to TRBJ1-5, with 12 bases lining up with TRBD1. Germline trimming cut 3 bases from V and 5 bases from J; bases unmatched to any gene: 12. The CDR3 totals 18 residues. Germline V lookup: CDR1 SGHRS, CDR2 YFSETQ. The CDR3 protein is CASSSPGQGAAYDQPQHF. The DNA of the CDR3 is TGCGCCAGCAGCTCACCGGGACAGGGGGCGGCTTACGATCAGCCCCAGCATTTT.

The chain couples TRBV6-5 to TRBJ1-1, with a tentative D call TRBD1 (6 bases). V dropped 5 bases and J dropped 8 bases, with 15 bases sitting between them. CDR3 length equals 13 residues. Germline V lookup: CDR1 MNHEY, CDR2 SVGAGI. CDR3 region: CASSPPGGREAFF. The CDR3 DNA sequence: TGTGCCAGCAGTCCCCCGGGGGGCAGGGAAGCTTTCTTT.

The table lists this clone with a few counts. This chain connects TRBV29-1 to TRBJ2-7; D gene uncertain. V shed 0 bases and J shed 2 bases, with 17 bases lying between them. The CDR3 is made up of 16 amino acids. CDR1 is SQVTM and CDR2 is ANQGSEA in the germline V gene. In DNA, the CDR3 is TGCAGCGTTGAAGATCCGAGTGGCCTTGGGGCCTACGAGCAGTACTTC. This gives the protein CSVEDPSGLGAYEQYF.

The J gene is TRBJ1-4, the V gene TRBV2; possibly TRBD1 for D (5 bases). The CDR3 extends over 15 amino acids. With 8 bases removed from V and 4 bases from J, the gap between germline ends came to 17 bases. Germline V lookup: CDR1 SNHLY, CDR2 FYNNEI. The CDR3 reads CASLGPGWGNEKLFF. The CDR3 coding sequence is TGTGCCAGCTTGGGACCGGGATGGGGTAATGAAAAACTGTTTTTT.

The V call is TRBV6-1, the J call TRBJ2-1; D is undetermined. The V gene lost 10 bases and the J gene lost 1 base, with 11 bases spanning the gap. Per the germline V gene, CDR1 is MNHNS and CDR2 is SASEGT. The CDR3 is 13 amino acids. This CDR3 reads CATALWSYNEQFF. Here the CDR3 DNA reads TGTGCCACCGCATTATGGTCCTACAATGAGCAGTTCTTC.

Only a few counts were recorded for this clone. This rearrangement joins TRBV9 to TRBJ2-2; possible D gene TRBD2, 7 bases. From germline, CDR1 is SGDLS and CDR2 YYNGEE. This CDR3 is 16 amino acids long. V was shortened by 0 bases and J by 3 bases, with 12 bases between the two germline ends. The CDR3 reads CASSVEGGSYTGELFF. DNA for the CDR3: TGTGCCAGCAGCGTAGAGGGGGGGTCGTACACCGGGGAGCTGTTTTTT.

This chain connects TRBV2 to TRBJ2-7; tentative D call: TRBD1 (6 bases). CDR1 and CDR2 (germline): SNHLY, FYNNEI. The V gene lost 5 bases and the J gene lost 5 bases, with 10 bases spanning the gap. The CDR3 spans 12 residues. The CDR3 nucleotides are TGTGCCAGCAGTACAGGGTTCGACGAGCAGTACTTC. Translated: CASSTGFDEQYF. Looking up the rest from reference TRBV2 and TRBJ2-7 gives the full variable domain: EPEVTQTPSHQVTQMGQEVILRCVPISNHLYFYWYRQILGQKVEFLVSFYNNEISEKSEIFDDQFSVERPDGSNFTLKIRSTKLEDSAMYFCASSTGFDEQYFGPGTRLTVT.

The J gene is TRBJ2-5, the V gene TRBV11-2; D is unresolved. The CDR3 contains 14 residues. Trimming stripped 1 base from V and 5 bases from J, with 11 bases between. Germline V gene data show CDR1 as SGHAT and CDR2 as FQNNGV. The CDR3 sequence: CASSLVSPHETQYF. In DNA, the CDR3 is TGTGCCAGCAGCTTAGTATCCCCTCACGAGACCCAGTACTTC.

V gene TRBV13 combines with J gene TRBJ2-1, with D perhaps TRBD2 (5 bases). This CDR3 spans 18 amino acids. V shed 3 bases and J shed 7 bases, with 25 bases lying between them. Germline V gene lookup returns CDR1 PRHDT and CDR2 FYEKMQ (reference sequence). CDR3 protein: CASSFYEGDHPRSNEQFF. In DNA, the CDR3 is TGTGCCAGCAGCTTCTACGAGGGAGACCACCCAAGATCTAATGAGCAGTTCTTC.

V and J are TRBV2 and TRBJ1-2; D is unclear. From germline, CDR1 is SNHLY and CDR2 FYNNEI. The CDR3 runs to 13 residues. V lost 8 bases to trimming and J lost 4 bases, with 14 bases between them. CDR3 protein: CASGSGRSYGYTF. CDR3 coding DNA: TGTGCCAGCGGATCGGGGAGGAGCTATGGCTACACCTTC.

The rearrangement uses TRBV19 and TRBJ1-2, with 9 bases matching TRBD1. This CDR3 region has 15 residues. Trimming removed 3 bases from V and 3 bases from J; junction bases left unmatched: 5. CDR1 is LNHDA, CDR2 SQIVND, per germline (reference sequence). The CDR3 loop reads CASSIRDRVDYGYTF. CDR3 DNA: TGTGCCAGTAGTATTAGGGACAGGGTTGACTATGGCTACACCTTC.

The CDR3 spells CSVEGASSWTGLTDTQYF. CDR3 in DNA: TGCAGCGTTGAAGGGGCGAGTAGTTGGACAGGGCTCACAGATACGCAGTATTTT. J is TRBJ2-3 and V is TRBV29-1; 8 bases match TRBD1. The CDR3 has 18 residues. Germline assignment: CDR1 SQVTM and CDR2 ANQGSEA. J gave up 2 bases and V 1 base, and 14 bases lay outside the gene matches.

A few counts support this clone. The chain is built from TRBV4-1 and TRBJ1-2; no reliable D call. There are 15 residues in the CDR3. Per germline, CDR1 MGHRA and CDR2 YSYEKL. Trimming took off 0 bases at V and 3 bases at J, with 11 bases between the two ends. CDR3 sequence (DNA): TGCGCCAGCAGCCAAGAGGTCCGGGCCCACTATGGCTACACCTTC. Encoded protein: CASSQEVRAHYGYTF.

Here the CDR3 DNA reads TGTGCCAGCAGCTCGGCACGGGGGGCGGAAAAACTGTTTTTT. This codes for CASSSARGAEKLFF. The chain recombines TRBV5-6 with TRBJ1-4; possibly TRBD1 for D (6 bases). The V end lost 3 bases, the J end lost 8 bases, and 14 bases lay between the germline ends. Germline V CDR1 and CDR2: SGHDT, YYEEEE. The CDR3 length is 14 residues. Filled out from reference TRBV5-6 and TRBJ1-4, the complete variable domain reads DAGVTQSPTHLIKTRGQQVTLRCSPKSGHDTVSWYQQALGQGPQFIFQYYEEEERQRGNFPDRFSGHQFPNYSSELNVNALLLGDSALYLCASSSARGAEKLFFGSGTQLSVL.

V and J are TRBV7-3 and TRBJ2-6, with 7 bases fitting TRBD2. Germline CDR1 reads SGHTA; CDR2 reads FQGTGA. Losses at the gene ends were 0 bases for V and 2 bases for J; bases not matched to a gene: 4. The CDR3 is 17 amino acids. CDR3 region: CASSLTGRGAGANVLTF. The CDR3 nucleotides read TGTGCCAGCAGCTTAACGGGTCGGGGGGCTGGGGCCAACGTCCTGACTTTC.